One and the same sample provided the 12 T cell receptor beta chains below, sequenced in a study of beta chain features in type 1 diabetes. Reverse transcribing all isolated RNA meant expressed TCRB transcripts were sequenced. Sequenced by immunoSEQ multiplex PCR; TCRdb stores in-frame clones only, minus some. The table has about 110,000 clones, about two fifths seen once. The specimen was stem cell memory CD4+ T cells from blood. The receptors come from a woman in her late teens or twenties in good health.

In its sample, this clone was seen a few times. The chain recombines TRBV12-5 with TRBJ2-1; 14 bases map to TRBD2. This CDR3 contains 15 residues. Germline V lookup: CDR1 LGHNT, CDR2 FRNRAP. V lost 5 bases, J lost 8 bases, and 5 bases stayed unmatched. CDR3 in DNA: TGTGCTAGTGGTCTAGGACTAGCGGGAGGCCATGAGCAGTTCTTC. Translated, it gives CASGLGLAGGHEQFF.

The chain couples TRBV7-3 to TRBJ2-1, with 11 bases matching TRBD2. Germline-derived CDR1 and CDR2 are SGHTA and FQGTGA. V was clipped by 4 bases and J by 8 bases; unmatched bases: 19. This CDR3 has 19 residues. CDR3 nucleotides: TGTGCCAGCAGCTCACGGATTCCGAAACTAGCGGGAGAAATCCATGAGCAGTTCTTC. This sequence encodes CASSSRIPKLAGEIHEQFF.

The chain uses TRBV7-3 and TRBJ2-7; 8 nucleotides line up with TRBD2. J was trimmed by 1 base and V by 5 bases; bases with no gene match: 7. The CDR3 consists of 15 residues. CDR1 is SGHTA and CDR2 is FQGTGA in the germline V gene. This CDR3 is CASSIIAGPSYEQYF. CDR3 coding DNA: TGTGCCAGCAGCATAATAGCGGGACCTTCCTACGAGCAGTACTTC.

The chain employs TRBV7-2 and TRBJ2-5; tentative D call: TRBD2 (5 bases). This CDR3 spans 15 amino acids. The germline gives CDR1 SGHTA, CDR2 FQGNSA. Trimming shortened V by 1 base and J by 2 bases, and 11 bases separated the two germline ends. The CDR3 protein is CASSLGQRMQETQYF. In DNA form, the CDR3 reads TGTGCCAGCAGCTTAGGTCAGCGGATGCAAGAGACCCAGTACTTC.

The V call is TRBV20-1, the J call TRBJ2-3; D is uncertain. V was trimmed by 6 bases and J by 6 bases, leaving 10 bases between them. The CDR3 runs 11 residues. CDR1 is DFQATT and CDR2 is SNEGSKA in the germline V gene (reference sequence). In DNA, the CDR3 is TGCAGTGCCCTGCTAGGTGATACGCAGTATTTT. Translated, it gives CSALLGDTQYF.

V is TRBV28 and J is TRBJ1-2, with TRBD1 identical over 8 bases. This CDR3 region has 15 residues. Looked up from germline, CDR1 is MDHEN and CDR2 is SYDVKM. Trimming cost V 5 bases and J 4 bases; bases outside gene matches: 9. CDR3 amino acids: CASSPQTGAIYGYTF. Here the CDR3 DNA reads TGTGCCAGCAGTCCCCAGACAGGGGCCATCTATGGCTACACCTTC.

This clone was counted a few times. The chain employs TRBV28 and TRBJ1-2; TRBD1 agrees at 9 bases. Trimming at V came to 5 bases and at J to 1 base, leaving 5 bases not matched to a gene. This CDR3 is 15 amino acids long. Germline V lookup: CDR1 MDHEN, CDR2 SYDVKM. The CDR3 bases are TGTGCCAGCAGTCCACAGGGGGCATTTAACTATGGCTACACCTTC. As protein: CASSPQGAFNYGYTF.

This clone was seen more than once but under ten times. CDR3: CASSHLQGKRVDIVEAFF. DNA for the CDR3: TGTGCCAGCAGCCACCTACAGGGGAAAAGAGTTGACATCGTTGAAGCTTTCTTT. The chain employs TRBV7-9 and TRBJ1-1, with 7 bases fitting TRBD1. The V gene's germline CDR1 is SEHNR and CDR2 FQNEAQ (reference sequence). The CDR3 extends over 18 amino acids. V was clipped by 5 bases and J by 7 bases; unmatched bases: 22.

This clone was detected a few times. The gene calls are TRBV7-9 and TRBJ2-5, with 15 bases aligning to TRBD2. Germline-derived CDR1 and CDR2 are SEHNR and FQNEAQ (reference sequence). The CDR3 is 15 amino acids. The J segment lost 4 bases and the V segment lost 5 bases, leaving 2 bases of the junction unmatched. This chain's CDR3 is CASSPGLAGGETQYF. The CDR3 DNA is TGTGCCAGCAGCCCGGGACTAGCGGGAGGAGAGACCCAGTACTTC.

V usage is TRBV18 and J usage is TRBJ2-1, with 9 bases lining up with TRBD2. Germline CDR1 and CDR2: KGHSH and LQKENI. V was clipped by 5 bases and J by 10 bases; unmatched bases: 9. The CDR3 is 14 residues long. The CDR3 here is CASSKAGGPWEQFF. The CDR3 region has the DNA TGTGCCAGCTCAAAGGCGGGAGGGCCATGGGAGCAGTTCTTC.

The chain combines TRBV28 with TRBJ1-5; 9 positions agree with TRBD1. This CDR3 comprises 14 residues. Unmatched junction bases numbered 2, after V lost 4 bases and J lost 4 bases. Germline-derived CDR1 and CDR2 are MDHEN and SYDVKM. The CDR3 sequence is CASSWTGVNQPQHF. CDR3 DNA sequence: TGTGCCAGCAGTTGGACAGGGGTGAATCAGCCCCAGCATTTT.

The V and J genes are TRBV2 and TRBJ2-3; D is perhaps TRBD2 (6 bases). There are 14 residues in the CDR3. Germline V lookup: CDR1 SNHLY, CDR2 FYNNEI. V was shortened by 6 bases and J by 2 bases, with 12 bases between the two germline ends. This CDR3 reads CASRGGINTDTQYF. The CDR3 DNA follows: TGTGCCAGCAGAGGCGGGATAAACACAGATACGCAGTATTTT.